This TCR beta chain was recovered during a study of T cells in Graves' hyperthyroidism and ophthalmopathy. This clonotype was picked up many times. Antigen specificity is unknown. RNA transcripts were the template for amplifying TCR beta CDR3 regions. The HTBI primer set served for first-round RT-PCR of the TCR CDR3. TCRdb fed the multiplex PCR reads into MiXCR, producing one record per CDR3 protein. The table has 360,000 or so distinct CDR3 sequences, over 15% seen once. Points from the study as a whole: In simple terms, a model built on 13 V-J features told ophthalmopathy apart from stable hyperthyroidism.

Patients with ophthalmopathy all had a Clinical Activity Score of at least 3, a NOSPECS grade of at least 4 and duration under 3 months. Diagnosis rested on symptoms, serum thyroxine and TRAb, thyroid ultrasound, and orbital computed tomography. The CDR3 is 18 amino acids. Trimming shortened V by 0 bases and J by 0 bases, and 17 bases separated the two germline ends. Germline V gene sequence: CDR1 MGHRA, CDR2 YSYEKL. The sample consisted of blood. The receptor was isolated from a woman aged 40-49 years with Graves' ophthalmopathy. The chain links TRBV4-1 to TRBJ1-2, with a weak D call TRBD1 (5 bases). The CDR3 sequence: CASSQDRRQRGTNYGYTF. The CDR3 nucleotides read TGCGCCAGCAGCCAAGATCGTCGCCAAAGGGGAACTAACTATGGCTACACCTTC.